This T cell receptor beta chain is from a study of shared clonotypes between healthy human individuals. Clones were read by immunoSEQ multiplex PCR, and TCRdb kept only the in-frame ones, dropping some. The sample holds fewer than 3 million clones, 85% to 95% seen once. Per germline, CDR1 LNHDA and CDR2 SQIVND (reference sequence). Trimming stripped 4 bases from V and 3 bases from J, with 17 bases between. The CDR3 length is 16 residues. The sample comprised naive CD4+ T cells from PBMCs. Subset of the sample: CD45RA+ positively selected. The rearrangement uses TRBV19 and TRBJ2-3; no firm D call. The clonotype was recovered from a man younger than 35 in good health. Some clones in this sample may be carry-over from other donors' samples. The CDR3 nucleotides read TGTGCCAGTAGTACAGGTAGACAACCACTGACAGATACGCAGTATTTT. This codes for CASSTGRQPLTDTQYF.